By frequency in the sample, the clone carrying this T cell receptor (beta chain) is medium-sized. Antigen: not known. This record comes from a study of metastatic and nonmetastatic thyroid tumors. Broader study findings: Benign nodules reportedly had significantly lower TCR beta diversity than malignant thyroid tumors in blood and tumor.

Original processing notes: Built for papillary thyroid cancer, a distant-metastasis classifier drew on CDR3 differences across clinicopathological groups. TCRdb redid the clone calls on the PCR reads using MiXCR. TCRdb's processing, not the study's, gives the V and J calls here. The profile shows around 15,000 clones, 20% to 30% of them singletons. Patients underwent thyroid surgery, and none had received any treatment before it. Sequencing used tumor tissue. The origin of this receptor is a female donor with papillary thyroid cancer or a benign thyroid nodule (not recorded which). Some clones in this sample may be carry-over from other donors' samples.

CDR3 amino acids: CAINVTPPDRGKGYTDTQYF. The CDR3 DNA is TGTGCCATCAACGTAACTCCTCCCGACAGGGGTAAGGGATACACAGATACGCAGTATTTT. The chain uses TRBV10-3 and TRBJ2-3; 8 nucleotides line up with TRBD1. The length of the CDR3 is 20 residues. In germline, CDR1 is ENHRY, CDR2 SYGVKD. V lost 7 bases, J lost 2 bases, and 23 bases stayed unmatched.